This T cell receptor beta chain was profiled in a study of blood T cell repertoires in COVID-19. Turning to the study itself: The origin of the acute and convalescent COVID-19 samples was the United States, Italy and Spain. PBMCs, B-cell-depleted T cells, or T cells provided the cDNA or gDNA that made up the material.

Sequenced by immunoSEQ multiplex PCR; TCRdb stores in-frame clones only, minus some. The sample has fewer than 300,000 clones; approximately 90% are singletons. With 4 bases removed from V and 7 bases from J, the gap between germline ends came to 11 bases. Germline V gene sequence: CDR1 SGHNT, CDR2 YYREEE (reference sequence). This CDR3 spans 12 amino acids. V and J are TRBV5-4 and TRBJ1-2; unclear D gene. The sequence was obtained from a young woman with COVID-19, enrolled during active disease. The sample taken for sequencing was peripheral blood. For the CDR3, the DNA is TGTGCCAGCAGCCCGCGGTCCGGTGGCTACACCTTC. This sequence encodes CASSPRSGGYTF.